Listed below are T cell receptor beta chains from one sample, sequenced in a study of T cell responses to AZD1222 COVID-19 vaccine. Here immunoSEQ multiplex PCR was the method, and the copy in TCRdb shows in-frame clones only, minus some. The sample has about 150,000 clones; about 90% are singletons. Sample: peripheral blood, taken 28 days after the second AZD1222 dose. The receptor source for this set is an adult who received the AZD1222 COVID-19 vaccine. The CDR3 runs from the conserved cysteine through the conserved F or W.

V gene | CDR3 protein
TRBV13 | CASSFGQGQEKLFF
TRBV7-9 | CASFQGETQYF
TRBV9 | CASSGSTGYTEAFF
TRBV2 | CASSPQGGQPQHF
TRBV28 | CASRDRVSREQFF
TRBV7-9 | CASSLETTEF
TRBV19 | CASSINPTGGLVAFF
TRBV9 | CASSKGAGVTDTQYF
TRBV29-1 | CSVSNGRRRGQETQYF
TRBV7-8 | CASSLSDRVSYGYTF
TRBV7-9 | CASSWGQGDADTQYF
TRBV5-1 | CASSLALQGTGELFF
TRBV3-1/TRBV3-2 | CASSPRDRGHSGYTF
TRBV15 | CATTKTEGLVNEQFF
TRBV24-1 | CATQAQETQYF
TRBV6-5 | CASRFGGTSYEQYF
TRBV25-1 | CASSAPGPAAGYTF
TRBV5-4 | CASSPLAGADTEAFF
TRBV28 | CASSLIAGVGAGELFF